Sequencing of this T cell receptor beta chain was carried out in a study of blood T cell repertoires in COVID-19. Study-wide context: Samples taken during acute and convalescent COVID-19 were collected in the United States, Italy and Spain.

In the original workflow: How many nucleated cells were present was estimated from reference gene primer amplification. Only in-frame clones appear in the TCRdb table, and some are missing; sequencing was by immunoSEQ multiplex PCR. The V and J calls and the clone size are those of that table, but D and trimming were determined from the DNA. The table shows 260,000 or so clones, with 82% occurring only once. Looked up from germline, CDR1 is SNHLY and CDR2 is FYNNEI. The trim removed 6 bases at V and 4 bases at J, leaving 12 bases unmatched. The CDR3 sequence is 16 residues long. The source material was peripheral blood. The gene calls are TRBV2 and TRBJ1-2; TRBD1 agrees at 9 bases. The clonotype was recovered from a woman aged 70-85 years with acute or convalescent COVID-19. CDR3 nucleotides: TGTGCCAGCAGCCGAATACAGGGGGCGCGAAGCTATGGCTACACCTTC. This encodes CASSRIQGARSYGYTF.